This paragraph covers one T cell receptor beta chain sequence. Its specificity is not known. This sample is part of a study of PD-1 blockade in classical Hodgkin lymphoma. Study-wide findings and caveats: TCR diversity at baseline was reported to be reduced in newly diagnosed patients relative to healthy donors.

There are 14 residues in the CDR3. The germline gives CDR1 SGHVS, CDR2 FQNEAQ. Germline trimming cut 7 bases from V and 7 bases from J; bases unmatched to any gene: 7. The repertoire was sequenced with immunoSEQ multiplex PCR; TCRdb's copy has only in-frame clones and lacks some. The sample holds 55,000 to 65,000 clones, roughly nine tenths seen once. Following autologous stem cell transplantation, relapse occurred in every patient, and exposure to brentuximab vedotin varied. V usage is TRBV7-8 and J usage is TRBJ1-6; the match to TRBD1 covers 7 bases. This specimen was peripheral blood mononuclear cells (PBMCs), taken at baseline. This TCR was recovered from a human donor with classical Hodgkin lymphoma. CDR3 in amino acids: CASTGGTENSPLHF. Here the CDR3 DNA reads TGTGCCAGCACGGGGGGGACAGAGAATTCACCCCTCCACTTT.